These T cell receptor beta chains were read from a single sample in a study of T cell changes during pregnancy in multiple sclerosis. This table comes from immunoSEQ multiplex PCR, and its TCRdb copy is limited to in-frame clones, with some not included. This table has tens of thousands of clones, more than 80% appearing once. Sample: peripheral blood, taken in the first trimester of pregnancy. These receptors were taken from a female donor in good health, enrolled as a control in a pregnancy study. The CDR3 runs from the conserved cysteine through the conserved F or W. D genes are given only for firm matches. Only some rows state a clone size, as once, few, many or a class for expanded clones.

.	TRBV5-6	once	TRBJ1-2	CASSPISENYGYTF	TGTGCCAGCAGCCCCATCTCCGAGAACTATGGCTACACCTTC
TRBD2	TRBV6-4	once	TRBJ2-5	CASSEVAGGQETQYF	TGTGCCAGCAGTGAAGTAGCGGGGGGGCAAGAGACCCAGTACTTC
TRBD1	TRBV19	.	TRBJ1-2	CASRRTGGGRTVYGYTF	TGTGCCAGTAGGCGAACAGGGGGGGGACGGACGGTATATGGCTACACCTTC
TRBD1	TRBV4-2	.	TRBJ1-1	CASSHSGTGGEAFF	TGTGCCAGCAGCCATTCCGGGACAGGGGGCGAAGCTTTCTTT
TRBD2	TRBV15	.	TRBJ2-1	CATSSLAGNNEQFF	TGTGCCACCAGCTCTCTAGCGGGCAACAATGAGCAGTTCTTC
.	TRBV5-1	.	TRBJ2-2	CASSAGQLTTGELFF	TGCGCCAGCAGCGCAGGACAGCTCACTACCGGGGAGCTGTTTTTT
TRBD1	TRBV19	.	TRBJ2-1	CASNDRGSFNEQFF	TGTGCCAGTAACGACAGGGGGAGTTTCAATGAGCAGTTCTTC
TRBD2	TRBV2	.	TRBJ2-2	CASSDRGGLAGGLTGELFF	TGTGCCAGCAGTGATAGAGGGGGACTAGCGGGAGGGCTGACCGGGGAGCTGTTTTTT
.	TRBV6-5	.	TRBJ2-7	CASSSDYSYEQYF	TGTGCCAGCAGTTCCGACTACTCCTACGAGCAGTACTTC
TRBD2	TRBV5-1	.	TRBJ2-3	CASSLALAGDGADTQYF	TGCGCCAGCAGCTTGGCCCTAGCGGGAGATGGGGCAGATACGCAGTATTTT
.	TRBV5-1	.	TRBJ1-1	CASSLQGNTEAFF	TGCGCCAGCAGCTTACAGGGGAACACTGAAGCTTTCTTT
.	TRBV6-6	.	TRBJ1-2	CASEGGPTNYYGYTF	TGTGCCAGCGAGGGGGGGCCGACGAACTACTATGGCTACACCTTC
.	TRBV18	.	TRBJ2-6	CASYLGSGANVLTF	TGTGCCAGTTATCTAGGCTCTGGGGCCAACGTCCTGACTTTC
.	TRBV7-8	.	TRBJ2-1	CASSLVSGSYNEQFF	TGTGCCAGCAGCTTAGTAAGCGGCAGCTACAATGAGCAGTTCTTC
.	TRBV4-1	once	TRBJ2-7	CASSQGSTGSPYEQYF	TGCGCCAGCAGCCAAGGCTCGACAGGATCTCCATACGAGCAGTACTTC
.	TRBV19	.	TRBJ1-5	CASSREQVNQPQHF	TGTGCCAGTAGTAGGGAACAGGTCAATCAGCCCCAGCATTTT
TRBD1	TRBV19	.	TRBJ1-1	CASSIGQGANRMEAFF	TGTGCCAGTAGTATCGGGCAGGGGGCTAATAGGATGGAAGCTTTCTTT
TRBD1	TRBV5-1	.	TRBJ1-2	CASSYEGETGVYGYTF	TGCGCCAGCAGCTACGAGGGGGAGACAGGGGTCTATGGCTACACCTTC
TRBD1	TRBV5-1	few	TRBJ1-1	CASSLDAQGGTEAFF	TGCGCCAGCAGCTTGGATGCCCAGGGGGGTACTGAAGCTTTCTTT
TRBD1	TRBV19	few	TRBJ1-2	CASSPRTGAGYTF	TGTGCCAGTAGTCCCCGGACAGGGGCCGGCTACACCTTC
TRBD1	TRBV6-1	once	TRBJ2-3	CASARGSDTQYF	TGTGCCAGCGCCAGGGGGTCAGATACGCAGTATTTT
TRBD1	TRBV5-1	.	TRBJ1-3	CASSPTTGQAGNTIYF	TGCGCCAGCAGCCCCACGACAGGGCAAGCTGGAAACACCATATATTTT
TRBD2	TRBV7-2	.	TRBJ2-7	CASSLALAGVGEQYF	TGTGCCAGCAGCTTAGCCTTAGCGGGAGTGGGGGAGCAGTACTTC
.	TRBV25-1	.	TRBJ2-7	CASSEGNEQYF	TGTGCCAGCAGTGAGGGCAACGAGCAGTACTTC